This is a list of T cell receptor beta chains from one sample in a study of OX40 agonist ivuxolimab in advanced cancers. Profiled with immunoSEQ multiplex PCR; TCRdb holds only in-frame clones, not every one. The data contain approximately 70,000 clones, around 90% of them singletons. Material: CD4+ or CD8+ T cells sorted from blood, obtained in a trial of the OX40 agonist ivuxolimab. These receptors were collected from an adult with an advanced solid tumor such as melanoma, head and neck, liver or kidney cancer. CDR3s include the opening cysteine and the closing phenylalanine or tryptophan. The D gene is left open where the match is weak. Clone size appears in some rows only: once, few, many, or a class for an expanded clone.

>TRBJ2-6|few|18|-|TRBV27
CASSSLLETSSGANVLTF
TGTGCCAGCAGTTCCCTGCTCGAGACAAGTTCTGGGGCCAACGTCCTGACTTTC
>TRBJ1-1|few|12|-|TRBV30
CAWSVGNTEAFF
TGTGCCTGGAGTGTTGGGAACACTGAAGCTTTCTTT
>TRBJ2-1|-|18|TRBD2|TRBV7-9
CASSAPRTVSGRSAEQFF
TGTGCCAGCAGCGCCCCCCGCACGGTTAGCGGGAGGAGCGCTGAGCAGTTCTTC
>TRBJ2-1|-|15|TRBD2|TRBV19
CASNPTSGINNEQFF
TGTGCCAGTAACCCGACTAGCGGAATTAACAATGAGCAGTTCTTC
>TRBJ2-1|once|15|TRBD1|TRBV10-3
CAITPTGTGYDEQFF
TGTGCCATCACCCCTACAGGGACAGGTTATGATGAGCAGTTCTTC
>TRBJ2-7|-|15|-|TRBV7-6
CASSFGSLVTSEQYF
TGTGCCAGCAGCTTCGGGAGCCTCGTCACCTCCGAGCAGTACTTC
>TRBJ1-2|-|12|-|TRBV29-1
CSADGRVGGYTF
TGCAGCGCGGACGGCAGGGTGGGTGGCTACACCTTC
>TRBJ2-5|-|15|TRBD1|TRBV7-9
CASSPEDRGGETQYF
TGTGCCAGCAGTCCCGAGGACAGGGGGGGAGAGACCCAGTACTTC
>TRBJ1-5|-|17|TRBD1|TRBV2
CASSEGPGQGGNQPQHF
TGTGCCAGCAGTGAAGGCCCGGGACAGGGGGGCAATCAGCCCCAGCATTTT
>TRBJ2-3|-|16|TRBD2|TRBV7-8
CASSTGTSGGTDTQYF
TGTGCCAGCAGCACTGGGACTAGCGGCGGCACAGATACGCAGTATTTT
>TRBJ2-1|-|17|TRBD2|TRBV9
CASSGGLAGGFYNEQFF
TGTGCCAGCAGCGGTGGACTAGCGGGAGGGTTCTACAATGAGCAGTTCTTC
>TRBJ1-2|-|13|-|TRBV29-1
CSVKDGSNYGYTF
TGCAGCGTAAAGGACGGCTCTAACTATGGCTACACCTTC
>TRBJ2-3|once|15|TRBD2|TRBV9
CASTPLAGSTDTQYF
TGTGCCAGCACCCCACTAGCGGGGAGCACAGATACGCAGTATTTT
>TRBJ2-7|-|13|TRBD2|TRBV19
CASKVAGSYEQYF
TGTGCCAGTAAGGTAGCGGGGTCCTACGAGCAGTACTTC
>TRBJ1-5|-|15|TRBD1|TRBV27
CASSLFQGDNQPQHF
TGTGCCAGCAGTTTATTCCAGGGGGATAATCAGCCCCAGCATTTT
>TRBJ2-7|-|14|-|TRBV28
CASSLLERGPEQYF
TGTGCCAGCAGTTTATTGGAAAGAGGACCCGAGCAGTACTTC
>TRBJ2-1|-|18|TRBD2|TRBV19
CASSTGTSGGVYDNEQFF
TGTGCCAGTAGTACTGGGACTAGCGGGGGGGTTTATGACAATGAGCAGTTCTTC
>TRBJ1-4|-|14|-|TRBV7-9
CASSLGAGYEKLFF
TGTGCCAGCAGCCTGGGGGCGGGGTATGAAAAACTGTTTTTT
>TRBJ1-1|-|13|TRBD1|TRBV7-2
CASSLGTGTEAFF
TGTGCCAGCAGCTTAGGGACAGGGACTGAAGCTTTCTTT
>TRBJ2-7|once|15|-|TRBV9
CASSVGGIGSYEQYF
TGTGCCAGCAGCGTAGGCGGGATTGGCTCCTACGAGCAGTACTTC
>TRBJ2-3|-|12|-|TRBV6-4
CASSDDANTQYF
TGTGCCAGCAGTGACGACGCTAATACGCAGTATTTT
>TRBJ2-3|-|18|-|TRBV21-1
CASSKSFSTSNLTDTQYF
TGTGCCAGCAGCAAAAGTTTCAGCACTAGCAATCTCACAGATACGCAGTATTTT
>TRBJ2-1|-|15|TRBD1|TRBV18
CASSSSGTGWNEQFF
TGTGCCAGCTCATCATCCGGGACAGGGTGGAATGAGCAGTTCTTC
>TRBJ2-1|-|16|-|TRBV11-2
CASQQQGGLVSNEQFF
TGTGCCAGCCAGCAGCAGGGGGGACTAGTATCTAATGAGCAGTTCTTC